This T cell receptor (beta chain) was captured by sequencing in a study of blood T cell repertoires in COVID-19. The overall study: Acute and convalescent COVID-19 samples came from the United States, Italy and Spain. PBMCs, B-cell-depleted T cells, or T cells provided the cDNA or gDNA that made up the material.

The method was immunoSEQ multiplex PCR; TCRdb's version includes in-frame clones alone and lacks a portion of them. The data contain 110,000 or so clones, approximately 90% of them singletons. The receptor was isolated from a woman in her 50s with acute or convalescent COVID-19. The sample consisted of peripheral blood.

This CDR3 reads CASSPSGEQTQYF. CDR3 bases: TGTGCCAGCAGCCCGAGCGGGGAACAGACCCAGTACTTC. This chain links TRBV3-1 (or the pseudogene TRBV3-2) with TRBJ2-5, with 7 bases that match TRBD2. The germline V gene encodes CDR1 LGHDT and CDR2 YNNKEL (reference sequence). This CDR3 comprises 13 residues. The J segment lost 6 bases and the V segment lost 4 bases, leaving 5 bases of the junction unmatched.